The 19 T cell receptor beta chains given below trace back to one sample, sequenced in a study of OX40 agonist ivuxolimab in advanced cancers. Libraries were prepared through the immunoSEQ multiplex PCR assay. TCRdb retrieved this table from immuneACCESS and kept in-frame rearrangements only. Not all clones are present; in checked studies, unresolved V genes account for under half, and no reason is known for the remainder. This sample holds under 60,000 clones; about 87% were observed only once. The ten largest clones add up to 5% to 5.5% of the sample. Sequencing used CD4+ or CD8+ T cells sorted from blood, obtained in a trial of the OX40 agonist ivuxolimab. All receptors derive from an adult with an advanced solid tumor such as melanoma, head and neck, liver or kidney cancer.

This chain connects TRBV9 to TRBJ1-4; 8 nucleotides line up with TRBD1. V dropped 4 bases and J dropped 4; count of bases not matched to a gene: 6. Germline-derived CDR1 and CDR2 are SGDLS and YYNGEE. The length of the CDR3 is 15 residues. CDR3 sequence: CASSPDRDDNEKLFF. The CDR3 coding sequence is TGTGCCAGCAGCCCGGACAGGGATGATAATGAAAAACTGTTTTTT.

This clone turned up a few times. The CDR3 is CSALTGNGYTF. The CDR3 nucleotides are TGCAGTGCTTTGACAGGAAATGGCTACACCTTC. The rearrangement uses TRBV20-1 and TRBJ1-2; TRBD1 is a possible D gene (6 bases). The CDR3 covers 11 residues. The germline CDR1 and CDR2 sequences are DFQATT and SNEGSKA (reference sequence). V was cut by 5 bases and J by 6 bases, with 10 bases left in between.

The genes are TRBV12-5 and TRBJ2-5; 15 positions match TRBD2. V shed 5 bases, J shed 4 bases, and the junction held 5 bases outside the gene matches. The CDR3 covers 16 residues. CDR1 and CDR2 (germline): LGHNT, FRNRAP. For the CDR3, the DNA is TGTGCTAGTGGTCCCGGACTAGCGGGAGGGCCAGAGACCCAGTACTTC. Its translation is CASGPGLAGGPETQYF.

This clone was found once. The rearrangement uses TRBV15 and TRBJ1-1; D possibly corresponds to TRBD1 (5 bases). The CDR3 has 13 amino acids. CDR1 is LNHNV, CDR2 YYDKDF, per germline (reference sequence). The V end was cut by 8 bases, the J end by 4 bases, with 14 bases between. For the CDR3, the DNA is TGTGCCACCGGTCAAGCTCAGGGCACTGAAGCTTTCTTT. Translation gives CATGQAQGTEAFF. Drawing the rest from reference TRBV15 and TRBJ1-1, the complete variable domain is DAMVIQNPRYQVTQFGKPVTLSCSQTLNHNVMYWYQQKSSQAPKLLFHYYDKDFNNEADTPDNFQSRRPNTSFCFLDIRSPGLGDTAMYLCATGQAQGTEAFFGQGTRLTVV.

As DNA, the CDR3 is TGTGCCAGCTCACCAAAGACAGAATCTGGCTACACCTTC. It codes for CASSPKTESGYTF. The chain links TRBV18 to TRBJ1-2; tentative D call: TRBD1 (5 bases). V shed 2 bases and J shed 7 bases, with 11 bases lying between them. The CDR3 loop spans 13 amino acids. The germline gives CDR1 KGHSH, CDR2 LQKENI. Drawing the rest from reference TRBV18 and TRBJ1-2, the complete variable domain is NAGVMQNPRHLVRRRGQEARLRCSPMKGHSHVYWYRQLPEEGLKFMVYLQKENIIDESGMPKERFSAEFPKEGPSILRIQQVVRGDSAAYFCASSPKTESGYTFGSGTRLTVV.

The chain is built from TRBV28 and TRBJ2-2; D perhaps matches TRBD2 (6 bases). Trimming left V 6 bases short and J 3 bases short, with 14 bases between. Germline-derived CDR1 and CDR2 are MDHEN and SYDVKM. The CDR3 covers 15 residues. Here the CDR3 DNA reads TGTGCCAGCAGCGCCGGAGGGTCGGACACCGGGGAGCTGTTTTTT. As protein: CASSAGGSDTGELFF.

V gene TRBV5-5 combines with J gene TRBJ2-7; either TRBD1 or TRBD2 may supply D (6 bases each). The V and J ends lost 3 bases and 2 bases respectively, with 15 bases between them. Germline CDR1 SGHKS, CDR2 YYEKEE (reference sequence). The CDR3 has 15 amino acids. CDR3 DNA: TGTGCCAGCAGCTCGGTACCGGGGGCCACCTACGAGCAGTACTTC. Translating gives CASSSVPGATYEQYF.

This chain uses TRBV18 with TRBJ2-7; 8 bases match TRBD1. V lost 6 bases, J lost 7 bases, and 8 bases stayed unmatched. The CDR3 loop spans 13 amino acids. The germline V gene encodes CDR1 KGHSH and CDR2 LQKENI. The CDR3 loop is CASSPSRDREQYF. The CDR3, as DNA: TGTGCCAGCTCCCCGTCCCGGGACAGGGAGCAGTACTTC.

The rearrangement joins TRBV12-5 to TRBJ2-5; 9 positions agree with TRBD1. With V trimmed by 6 bases and J by 5 bases, 10 bases remained unmatched. CDR3 length equals 15 residues. Germline V gives CDR1 LGHNT, CDR2 FRNRAP. The CDR3 DNA is TGTGCTAGTGGCCCAGGGACAGGGCTTCGGGAGACCCAGTACTTC. It translates to CASGPGTGLRETQYF.

This rearrangement joins TRBV28 to TRBJ1-2; the D gene is possibly TRBD1 (5 bases). The germline V and J ends were trimmed by 4 bases and 2 bases, with 14 bases remaining between them. CDR3 size: 15 residues. Germline values: CDR1 MDHEN, CDR2 SYDVKM. The CDR3 loop is CASSSAKGWNYGYTF. For the CDR3, the DNA is TGTGCCAGCAGTTCGGCGAAGGGGTGGAACTATGGCTACACCTTC.

This chain joins TRBV7-3 and TRBJ2-2; 10 bases agree with TRBD2. In germline, CDR1 is SGHTA, CDR2 FQGTGA. This CDR3 is built from 15 residues. The trim removed 5 bases at V and 5 bases at J, leaving 5 bases unmatched. The CDR3 protein is CASSPLAGETGELFF. In DNA, the CDR3 is TGTGCCAGCAGCCCTCTAGCGGGAGAAACCGGGGAGCTGTTTTTT. The full variable domain, in which reference TRBV7-3 and TRBJ2-2 provide the parts outside the CDR3, is GAGVSQTPSNKVTEKGKYVELRCDPISGHTALYWYRQSLGQGPEFLIYFQGTGAADDSGLPNDRFFAVRPEGSVSTLKIQRTERGDSAVYLCASSPLAGETGELFFGEGSRLTVL.

This clone was observed a handful of times. The chain recombines TRBV19 with TRBJ2-7; D may be TRBD1 (5 bases). Trimming stripped 7 bases from V and 5 bases from J, with 21 bases between. This CDR3 has 15 amino acids. Germline loops: CDR1 LNHDA, CDR2 SQIVND (reference sequence). Here the CDR3 reads CASNPSPGQVDEQYF. Written as DNA, the CDR3 is TGTGCCAGTAACCCCTCTCCAGGGCAGGTCGACGAGCAGTACTTC.

The rearrangement joins TRBV7-6 to TRBJ2-2; 12 positions agree with TRBD2. This CDR3 spans 15 amino acids. With 5 bases clipped from V and 7 bases from J, the junction kept 5 bases outside the gene matches. Per germline, CDR1 SGHVS and CDR2 FNYEAQ. The CDR3 DNA reads TGTGCCAGCAGCCTGGGACTAGCGGGTGTCGGGGAGCTGTTTTTT. Translating it yields CASSLGLAGVGELFF.

Comment on this clone: At one end, the junction sequence differs from germline, possibly due to a read error. V usage is TRBV5-4 and J usage is TRBJ2-7; D possibly corresponds to TRBD2 (5 bases). This CDR3 comprises 14 residues. The germline V gene has CDR1 SGHNT and CDR2 YYREEE (reference sequence). CDR3 DNA: TGTGCCAGTAGCTCTGTTGGCGGGTTGGGCGAGCAGTACTTC. It is translated as CASSSVGGLGEQYF.

This clone was found a few times. V is TRBV28 and J is TRBJ1-6, with D possibly TRBD1 on 5 matching bases. V gave up 3 bases and J gave up 10 bases, with 13 bases separating them. Per germline, CDR1 MDHEN and CDR2 SYDVKM. The CDR3 is 14 amino acids. CDR3 in DNA: TGTGCCAGCAGTTTGGGGGAGGATTGGTCACCCCTCCACTTT. Its protein product is CASSLGEDWSPLHF.

The J gene is TRBJ1-2, the V gene TRBV19; 7 bases fit TRBD1. Germline V CDR1 and CDR2: LNHDA, SQIVND (reference sequence). This CDR3 is built from 13 residues. V was clipped by 4 bases and J by 3 bases; unmatched bases: 2. For the CDR3, the DNA is TGTGCCAGTAGTACCGGACAGGACTATGGCTACACCTTC. This translates into CASSTGQDYGYTF.

The chain combines TRBV6-5 with TRBJ1-4; 7 positions agree with TRBD1. CDR3 length: 15 residues. CDR1 and CDR2 (germline): MNHEY, SVGAGI. J was trimmed by 5 bases and V by 5 bases; bases with no gene match: 8. The chain's CDR3 is CASSHRQGGNEKLFF. CDR3 DNA sequence: TGTGCCAGCAGTCATAGACAGGGCGGGAATGAAAAACTGTTTTTT.

This sequence joins TRBV7-8 and TRBJ2-5, with 9 nucleotides matching TRBD1. This CDR3 is 15 amino acids long. The V segment lost 5 bases and the J segment 5 bases; nucleotides outside the gene matches: 9. In germline, CDR1 is SGHVS, CDR2 FQNEAQ. This CDR3 reads CASSQIPGTGETQYF. As DNA, the CDR3 is TGTGCCAGCAGCCAAATACCCGGGACAGGGGAGACCCAGTACTTC.

The CDR3 nucleotides are TGTGCCAGCAGCTCCGGCCAAGAGACCCAGTACTTC. Protein product: CASSSGQETQYF. This chain links TRBV11-3 with TRBJ2-5; D gene ambiguous. V lost 4 bases, J lost 1 base, and 4 bases lay in between. The CDR3 contains 12 residues. Germline assignment: CDR1 SGHNT and CDR2 YENEEA.